The entry that follows covers one T cell receptor beta chain sequence. The antigen is unknown. This sample was taken from a study of T cells expressing NK-cell markers. Across the whole study: In sorted CD3+CD56+NKG2C+, CD3+CD56+NKG2C- and CD3+CD56-NKG2C+ T cells, TCR beta repertoires were obtained.

Study-level results: Four donors showed these clonotypes also leading the CD3+CD56-NKG2C+ fraction.

The CDR3 length is 16 residues. Germline-derived CDR1 and CDR2 are SGHTA and FQGNSA. TCRdb re-called the 5' RACE reads and gives one entry per CDR3 protein, without DNA. This sample's clone table lists about 380,000 distinct CDR3 sequences. The sample was blood T cells: a sorted CD56 or NKG2C T cell subset, CD4+ or CD8+ T cells, or bulk PBMC T cells (not recorded which). This receptor was identified in a man aged 18-69 years in good health. The J gene is TRBJ2-3, the V gene TRBV7-2; with no DNA, the TCRdb D assignment of TRBD2 cannot be verified. CDR3 sequence reads: CASSLGPAGSTDTQYF.